This TCR beta chain was sequenced in a study of blood T cells in healthy people across ages. The use of a sample-barcoded 5' primer and a J-beta primer mix characterized a second PCR of about 6 to 11 cycles. TCRdb ran MiXCR on the 5' RACE reads and lists one entry per CDR3 protein. The sample shows 850,000 to 1,000,000 distinct CDR3 sequences, around 49% of them seen only once. Per the germline V gene, CDR1 is SQVTM and CDR2 is ANQGSEA. Trimming pared 2 bases from V and 0 bases from J, leaving 7 bases between. This CDR3 has 14 amino acids. This TCR came from a man aged 25-40 years in good health. V gene TRBV29-1 combines with J gene TRBJ1-4; no clear D gene. The sample comprised blood. In nucleotides, the CDR3 is TGCAGCGTTGAAACGATCTCAACTAATGAAAAACTGTTTTTT. Amino acid sequence: CSVETISTNEKLFF.